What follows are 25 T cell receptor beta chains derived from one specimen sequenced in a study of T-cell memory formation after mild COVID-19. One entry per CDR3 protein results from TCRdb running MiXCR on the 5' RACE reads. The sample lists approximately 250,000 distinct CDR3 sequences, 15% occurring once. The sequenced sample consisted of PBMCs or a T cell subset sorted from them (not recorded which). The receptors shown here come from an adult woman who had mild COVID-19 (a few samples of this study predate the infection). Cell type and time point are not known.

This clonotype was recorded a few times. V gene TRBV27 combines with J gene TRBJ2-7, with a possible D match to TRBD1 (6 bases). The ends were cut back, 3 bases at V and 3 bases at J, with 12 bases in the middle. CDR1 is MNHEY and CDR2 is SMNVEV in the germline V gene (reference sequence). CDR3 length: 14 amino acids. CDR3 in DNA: TGTGCCAGCAGTTTCAGGGGCCGGGGCTACGAGCAGTACTTC. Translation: CASSFRGRGYEQYF.

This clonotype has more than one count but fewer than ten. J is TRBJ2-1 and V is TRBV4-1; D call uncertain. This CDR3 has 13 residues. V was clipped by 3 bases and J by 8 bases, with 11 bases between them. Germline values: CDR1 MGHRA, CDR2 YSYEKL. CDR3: CASSHPVWHEQFF. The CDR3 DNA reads TGCGCCAGCAGCCACCCCGTATGGCATGAGCAGTTCTTC.

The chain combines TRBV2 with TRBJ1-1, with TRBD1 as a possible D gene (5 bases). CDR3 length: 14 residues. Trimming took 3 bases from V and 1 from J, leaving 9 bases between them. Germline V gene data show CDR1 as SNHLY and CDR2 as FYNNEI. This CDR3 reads CASSDGTANTEAFF. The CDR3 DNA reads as TGTGCCAGCAGTGACGGGACGGCGAACACTGAAGCTTTCTTT. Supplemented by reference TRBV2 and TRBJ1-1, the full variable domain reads EPEVTQTPSHQVTQMGQEVILRCVPISNHLYFYWYRQILGQKVEFLVSFYNNEISEKSEIFDDQFSVERPDGSNFTLKIRSTKLEDSAMYFCASSDGTANTEAFFGQGTRLTVV.

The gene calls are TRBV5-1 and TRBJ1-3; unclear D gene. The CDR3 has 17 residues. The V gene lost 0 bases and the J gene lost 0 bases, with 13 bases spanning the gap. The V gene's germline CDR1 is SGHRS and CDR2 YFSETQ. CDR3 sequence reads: CASSLGVLLSSGNTIYF. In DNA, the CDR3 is TGCGCCAGCAGCTTGGGAGTACTCCTAAGCTCTGGAAACACCATATATTTT.

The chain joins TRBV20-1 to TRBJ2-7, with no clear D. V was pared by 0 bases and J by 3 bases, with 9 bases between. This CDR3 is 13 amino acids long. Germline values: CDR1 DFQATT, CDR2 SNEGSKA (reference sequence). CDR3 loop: CSARDIGNYEQYF. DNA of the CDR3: TGCAGTGCTAGAGATATTGGGAACTACGAGCAGTACTTC.

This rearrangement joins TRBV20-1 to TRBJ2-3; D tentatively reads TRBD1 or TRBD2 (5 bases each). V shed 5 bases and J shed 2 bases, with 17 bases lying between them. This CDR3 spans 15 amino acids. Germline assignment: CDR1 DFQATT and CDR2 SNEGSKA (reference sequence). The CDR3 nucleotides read TGCAGTGCTGCCTCGGGACGAATAAACACAGATACGCAGTATTTT. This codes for CSAASGRINTDTQYF.

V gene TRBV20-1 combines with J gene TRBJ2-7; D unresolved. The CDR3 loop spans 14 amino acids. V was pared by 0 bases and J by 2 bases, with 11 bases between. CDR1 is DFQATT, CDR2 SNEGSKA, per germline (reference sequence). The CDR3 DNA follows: TGCAGTGCTAGAGATCGAAGGGCCCCCTACGAGCAGTACTTC. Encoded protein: CSARDRRAPYEQYF.

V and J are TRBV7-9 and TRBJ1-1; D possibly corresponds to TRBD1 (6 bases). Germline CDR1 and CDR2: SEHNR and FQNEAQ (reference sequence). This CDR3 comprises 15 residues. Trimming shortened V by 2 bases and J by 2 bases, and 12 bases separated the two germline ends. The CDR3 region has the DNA TGTGCCAGCAGCTTAATGGGGACAACCAACACTGAAGCTTTCTTT. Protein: CASSLMGTTNTEAFF.

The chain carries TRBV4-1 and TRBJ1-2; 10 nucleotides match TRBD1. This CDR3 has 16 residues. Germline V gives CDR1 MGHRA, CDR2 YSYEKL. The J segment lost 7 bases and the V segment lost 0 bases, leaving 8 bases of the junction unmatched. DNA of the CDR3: TGCGCCAGCAGCCAAGAATCGACAGGGGGCAGGGGTGGCTACACCTTC. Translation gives CASSQESTGGRGGYTF.

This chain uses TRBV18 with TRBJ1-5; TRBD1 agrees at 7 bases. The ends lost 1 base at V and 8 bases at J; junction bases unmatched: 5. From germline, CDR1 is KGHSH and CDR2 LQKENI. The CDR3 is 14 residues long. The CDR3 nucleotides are TGTGCCAGCTCACCACGGACAGGTTTCGAGCCCCAGCATTTT. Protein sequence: CASSPRTGFEPQHF.

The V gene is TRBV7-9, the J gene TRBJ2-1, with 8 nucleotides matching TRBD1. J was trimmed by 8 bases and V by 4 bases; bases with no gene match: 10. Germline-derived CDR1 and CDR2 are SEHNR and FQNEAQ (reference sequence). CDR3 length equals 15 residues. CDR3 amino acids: CASSYGQGEWYEQFF. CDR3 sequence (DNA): TGTGCCAGCAGCTATGGACAGGGCGAATGGTATGAGCAGTTCTTC.

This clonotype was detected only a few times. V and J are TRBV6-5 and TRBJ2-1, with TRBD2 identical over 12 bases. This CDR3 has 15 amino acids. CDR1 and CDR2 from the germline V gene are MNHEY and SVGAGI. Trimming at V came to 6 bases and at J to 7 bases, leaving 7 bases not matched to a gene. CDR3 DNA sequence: TGTGCCAGCAGACCATGGACTAGCGGGGTTAATGAGCAGTTCTTC. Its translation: CASRPWTSGVNEQFF.

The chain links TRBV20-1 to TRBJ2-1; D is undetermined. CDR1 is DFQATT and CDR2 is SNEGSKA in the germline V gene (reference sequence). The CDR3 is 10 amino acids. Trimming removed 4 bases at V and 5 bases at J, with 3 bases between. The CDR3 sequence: CSAMDNEQFF. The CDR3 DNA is TGCAGTGCTATGGACAATGAGCAGTTCTTC.

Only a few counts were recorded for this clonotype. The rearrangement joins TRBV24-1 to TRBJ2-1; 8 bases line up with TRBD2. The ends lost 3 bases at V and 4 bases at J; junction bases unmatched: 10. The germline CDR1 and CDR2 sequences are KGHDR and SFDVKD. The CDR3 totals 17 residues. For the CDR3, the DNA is TGTGCCACCAGTGATCCCGGCCAGCGGGGGAATTACAATGAGCAGTTCTTC. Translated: CATSDPGQRGNYNEQFF.

CDR3 region: CASSLAAGRYNEQFF. In DNA form, the CDR3 reads TGTGCCAGCAGCTTGGCCGCTGGCCGCTACAATGAGCAGTTCTTC. This chain joins TRBV5-5 and TRBJ2-1; D is unclear. The V gene lost 0 bases and the J gene lost 3 bases, with 10 bases spanning the gap. The germline V gene has CDR1 SGHKS and CDR2 YYEKEE (reference sequence). The CDR3 runs 15 residues.

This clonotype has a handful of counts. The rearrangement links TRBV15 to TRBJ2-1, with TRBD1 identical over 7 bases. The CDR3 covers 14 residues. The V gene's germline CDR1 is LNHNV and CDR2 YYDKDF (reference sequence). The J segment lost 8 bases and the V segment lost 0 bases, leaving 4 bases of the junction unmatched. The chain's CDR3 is CATSRDRTGDEQFF. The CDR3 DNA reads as TGTGCCACCAGCAGAGATCGGACAGGTGATGAGCAGTTCTTC.

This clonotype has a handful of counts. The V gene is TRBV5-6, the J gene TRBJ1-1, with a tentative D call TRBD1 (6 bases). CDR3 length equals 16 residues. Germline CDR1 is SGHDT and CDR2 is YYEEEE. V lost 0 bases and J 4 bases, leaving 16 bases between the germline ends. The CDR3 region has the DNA TGTGCCAGCAGCTTGGAGGGGGGGCTTCCCTTCACTGAAGCTTTCTTT. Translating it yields CASSLEGGLPFTEAFF.

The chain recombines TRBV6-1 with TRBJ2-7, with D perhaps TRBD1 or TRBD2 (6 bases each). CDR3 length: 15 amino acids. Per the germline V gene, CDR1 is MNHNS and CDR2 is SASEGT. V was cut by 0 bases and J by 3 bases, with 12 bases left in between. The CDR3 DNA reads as TGTGCCAGCAGTGAAGCGGGGGGCAGCCTCTACGAGCAGTACTTC. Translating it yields CASSEAGGSLYEQYF.

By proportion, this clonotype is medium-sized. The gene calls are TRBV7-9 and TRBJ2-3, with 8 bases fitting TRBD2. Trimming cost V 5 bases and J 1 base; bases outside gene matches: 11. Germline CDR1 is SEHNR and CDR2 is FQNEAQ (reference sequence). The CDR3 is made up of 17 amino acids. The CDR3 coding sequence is TGTGCCAGCAGCCCTGGGGTAGCGGGGTCTCGCACAGATACGCAGTATTTT. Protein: CASSPGVAGSRTDTQYF.

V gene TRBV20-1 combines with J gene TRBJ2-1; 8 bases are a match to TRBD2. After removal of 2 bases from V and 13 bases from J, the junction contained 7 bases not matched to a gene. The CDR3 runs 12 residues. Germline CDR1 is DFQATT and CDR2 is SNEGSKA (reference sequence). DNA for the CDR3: TGCAGTGCTAGAACGGATTTAGCGGGACAGTTCTTC. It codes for CSARTDLAGQFF.

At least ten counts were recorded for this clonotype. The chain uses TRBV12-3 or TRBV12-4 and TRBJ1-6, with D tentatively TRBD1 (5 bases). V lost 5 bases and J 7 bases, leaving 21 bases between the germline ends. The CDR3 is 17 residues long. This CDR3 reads CASSPTGGRTENSPLHF. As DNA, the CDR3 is TGTGCCAGCAGTCCCACCGGGGGGAGGACGGAGAATTCACCCCTCCACTTT.

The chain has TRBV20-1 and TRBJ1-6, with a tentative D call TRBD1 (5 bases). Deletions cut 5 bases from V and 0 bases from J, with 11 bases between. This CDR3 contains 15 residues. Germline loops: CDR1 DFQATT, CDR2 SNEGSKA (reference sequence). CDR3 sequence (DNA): TGCAGTGCTGCGCCGAGGGGCTCCTATAATTCACCCCTCCACTTT. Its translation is CSAAPRGSYNSPLHF.

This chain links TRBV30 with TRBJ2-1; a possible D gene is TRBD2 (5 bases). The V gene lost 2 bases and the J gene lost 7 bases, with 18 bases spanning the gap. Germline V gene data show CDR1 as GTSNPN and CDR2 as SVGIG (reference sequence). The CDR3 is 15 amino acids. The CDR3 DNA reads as TGTGCCTGGAGTCCCCTAGGGAGAGCGAATAATGAGCAGTTCTTC. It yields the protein CAWSPLGRANNEQFF.

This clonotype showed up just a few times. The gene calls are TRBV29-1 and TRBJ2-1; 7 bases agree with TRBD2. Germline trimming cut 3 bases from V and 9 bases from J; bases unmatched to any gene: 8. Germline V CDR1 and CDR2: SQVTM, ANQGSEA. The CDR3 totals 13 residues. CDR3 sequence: CSVDRTRIGEQFF. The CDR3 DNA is TGCAGCGTTGATCGGACTAGGATCGGTGAGCAGTTCTTC.

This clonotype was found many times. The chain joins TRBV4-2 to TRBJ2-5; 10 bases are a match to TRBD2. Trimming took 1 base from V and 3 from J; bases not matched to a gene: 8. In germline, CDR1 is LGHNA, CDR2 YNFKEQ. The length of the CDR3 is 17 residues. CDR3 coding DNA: TGTGCCAGCAGCCAAGGCCCCCTGAGCGGGGGGGAAGAGACCCAGTACTTC. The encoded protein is CASSQGPLSGGEETQYF.